The T cell receptor beta chain under discussion was sequenced for a study of T cells in Graves' hyperthyroidism and ophthalmopathy. Germline CDR1 LGHDT, CDR2 YNNKEL (reference sequence). The CDR3 length is 14 residues. The study's findings and limits: Most expanded thyroid clonotypes above 0.001 recurred in blood.

Clinical symptoms, serum thyroxine and TRAb, thyroid ultrasound and orbital computed tomography were used for the diagnoses. Amplified TCR beta CDR3 regions derived from RNA transcripts. The HTBI primer set was used in a first-round RT-PCR of the TCR CDR3. Each CDR3 protein is one row after TCRdb ran MiXCR on the multiplex PCR reads. Altogether more than 300,000 distinct CDR3 sequences are present, about 17% being singletons, with the ten largest covering roughly 35%. This clonotype was found a few times. Antigen specificity is unknown. A much larger clone is a single base away; this may be a read error.

This clonotype was obtained from a woman aged 30 to 39 with Graves' hyperthyroidism that later progressed to Graves' ophthalmopathy. The sample comprised blood. The chain uses TRBV3-1 and TRBJ1-1; no clear D gene. CDR3 region: CACSHDTRNTEAFF. The CDR3 nucleotides are TGTGCCTGCAGCCACGACACTAGGAACACTGAAGCTTTCTTT. The full variable domain, its missing parts supplied by reference TRBV3-1 and TRBJ1-1, is DTAVSQTPKYLVTQMGNDKSIKCEQNLGHDTMYWYKQDSKKFLKIMFSYNNKELIINETVPNRFSPKSPDKAHLNLHINSLELGDSAVYFCACSHDTRNTEAFFGQGTRLTVV.